This T cell receptor beta chain emerged from a study of cytomegalovirus exposure and HLA in healthy donors. In the PCR, 60 Vbeta and 13 Jbeta primers were used. The data were produced by immunoSEQ multiplex PCR, yet TCRdb's version contains in-frame clones alone and is incomplete. The table includes roughly 100,000 clones, over 70% detected once. This CDR3 has 15 amino acids. In germline, CDR1 is MNHEY, CDR2 SMNVEV (reference sequence). V was trimmed by 6 bases and J by 2 bases, leaving 14 bases between them. Sequencing used PBMCs. This TCR came from a male donor in good health and CMV-seronegative. The genes are TRBV27 and TRBJ2-1; weak D call: TRBD2 (5 bases). CDR3: CASSISVAPYNEQFF. In DNA form, the CDR3 reads TGTGCCAGCAGCATTAGCGTAGCCCCCTACAATGAGCAGTTCTTC.